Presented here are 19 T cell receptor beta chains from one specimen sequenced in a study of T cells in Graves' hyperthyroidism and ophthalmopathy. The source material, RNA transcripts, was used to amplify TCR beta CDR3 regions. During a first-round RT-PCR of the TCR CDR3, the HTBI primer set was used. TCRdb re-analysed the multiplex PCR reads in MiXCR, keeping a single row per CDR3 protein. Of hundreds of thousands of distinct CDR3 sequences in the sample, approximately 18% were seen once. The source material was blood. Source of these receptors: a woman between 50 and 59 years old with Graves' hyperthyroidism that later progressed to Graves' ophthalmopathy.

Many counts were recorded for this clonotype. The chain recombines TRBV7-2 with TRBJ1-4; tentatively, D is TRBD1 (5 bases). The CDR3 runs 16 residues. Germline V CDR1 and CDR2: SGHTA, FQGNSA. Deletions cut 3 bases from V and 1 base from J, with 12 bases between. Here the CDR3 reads CASSFRGTGTNEKLFF. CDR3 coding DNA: TGTGCCAGCAGCTTTAGGGGCACAGGAACTAATGAAAAACTGTTTTTT.

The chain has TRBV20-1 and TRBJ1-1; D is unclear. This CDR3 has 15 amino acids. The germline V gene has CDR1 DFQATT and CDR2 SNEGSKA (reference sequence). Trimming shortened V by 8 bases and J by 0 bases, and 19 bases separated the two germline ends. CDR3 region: CSLHSPKSMNTEAFF. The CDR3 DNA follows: TGCAGTCTCCATTCGCCCAAGTCCATGAACACTGAAGCTTTCTTT.

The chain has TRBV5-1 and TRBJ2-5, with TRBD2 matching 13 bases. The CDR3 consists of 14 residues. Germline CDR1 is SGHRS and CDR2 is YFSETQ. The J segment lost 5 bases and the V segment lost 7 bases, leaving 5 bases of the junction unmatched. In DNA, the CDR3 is TGCGCCAGCCAAACTAGCGGGGGGGCGGAGACCCAGTACTTC. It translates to CASQTSGGAETQYF.

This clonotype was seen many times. The CDR3 region is CASSSRTGRGREQYF. The CDR3 coding sequence is TGTGCCAGCAGCTCCCGGACAGGGAGGGGACGCGAGCAGTACTTC. The chain joins TRBV13 to TRBJ2-7, with a possible D match to TRBD1 (8 bases). This CDR3 comprises 15 residues. Germline lookup yields CDR1 PRHDT and CDR2 FYEKMQ (reference sequence). V was cut by 4 bases and J by 6 bases, with 19 bases left in between.

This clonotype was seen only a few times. The CDR3 is CASSPGRINSPLHF. CDR3 sequence (DNA): TGTGCCAGCAGCCCAGGACGGATTAATTCACCCCTCCACTTT. This sequence joins TRBV5-6 and TRBJ1-6; no definite D call. CDR1 and CDR2 from the germline V gene are SGHDT and YYEEEE. V was trimmed by 4 bases and J by 6 bases, leaving 11 bases between them. There are 14 residues in the CDR3.

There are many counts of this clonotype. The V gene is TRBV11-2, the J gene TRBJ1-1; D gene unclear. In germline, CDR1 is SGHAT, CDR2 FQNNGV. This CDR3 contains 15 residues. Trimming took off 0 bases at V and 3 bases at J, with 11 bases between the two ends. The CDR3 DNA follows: TGTGCCAGCAGCTTAGAAGGGAGTCGAGACACTGAAGCTTTCTTT. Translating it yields CASSLEGSRDTEAFF.

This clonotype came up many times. CDR3 loop: CASSYRQGLYNEQFF. CDR3 sequence (DNA): TGTGCCAGCAGTTACAGACAGGGGCTATACAATGAGCAGTTCTTC. V and J are TRBV6-5 and TRBJ2-1; 8 nucleotides match TRBD1. The junction had 4 bases not matched to a gene; V was cut back by 2 bases and J by 4 bases. There are 15 residues in the CDR3. Germline-derived CDR1 and CDR2 are MNHEY and SVGAGI.

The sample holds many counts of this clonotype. CDR3 residues: CATSDPLGNQPQHF. Here the CDR3 DNA reads TGTGCCACCAGTGACCCACTGGGGAATCAGCCCCAGCATTTT. V and J are TRBV24-1 and TRBJ1-5; no definite D call. There are 14 residues in the CDR3. Trimming removed 4 bases from V and 4 bases from J, with 10 bases in between. Germline V gives CDR1 KGHDR, CDR2 SFDVKD.

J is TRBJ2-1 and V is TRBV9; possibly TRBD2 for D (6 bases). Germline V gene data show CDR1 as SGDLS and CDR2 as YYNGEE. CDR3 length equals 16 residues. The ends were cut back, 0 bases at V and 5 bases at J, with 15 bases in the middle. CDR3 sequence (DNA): TGTGCCAGCAGCGTAGAAGAGGCGCGGGGTGACAATGAGCAGTTCTTC. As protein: CASSVEEARGDNEQFF.

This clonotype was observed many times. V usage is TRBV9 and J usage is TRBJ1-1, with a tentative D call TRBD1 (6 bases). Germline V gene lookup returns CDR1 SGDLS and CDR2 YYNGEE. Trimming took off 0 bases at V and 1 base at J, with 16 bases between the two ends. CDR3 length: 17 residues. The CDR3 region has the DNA TGTGCCAGCAGCGTAGACCCCAGTTCGGGGGCGAACACTGAAGCTTTCTTT. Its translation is CASSVDPSSGANTEAFF.

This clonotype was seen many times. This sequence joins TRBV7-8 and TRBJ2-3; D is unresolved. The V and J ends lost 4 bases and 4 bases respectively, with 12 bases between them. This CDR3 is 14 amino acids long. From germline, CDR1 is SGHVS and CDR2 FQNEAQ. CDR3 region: CASSSQTPSDTQYF. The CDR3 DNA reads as TGTGCCAGCAGCTCCCAGACCCCCTCAGATACGCAGTATTTT. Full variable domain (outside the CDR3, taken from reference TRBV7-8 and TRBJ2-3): GAGVSQSPRYKVAKRGQDVALRCDPISGHVSLFWYQQALGQGPEFLTYFQNEAQLDKSGLPSDRFFAERPEGSVSTLKIQRTQQEDSAVYLCASSSQTPSDTQYFGPGTRLTVL.

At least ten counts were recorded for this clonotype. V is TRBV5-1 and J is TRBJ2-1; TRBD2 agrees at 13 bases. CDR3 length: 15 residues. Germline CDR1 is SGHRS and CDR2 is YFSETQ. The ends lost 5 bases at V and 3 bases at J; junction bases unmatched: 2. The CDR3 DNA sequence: TGCGCCAGCAGGTGGACTAGCGGGGGCTACAATGAGCAGTTCTTC. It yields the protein CASRWTSGGYNEQFF.

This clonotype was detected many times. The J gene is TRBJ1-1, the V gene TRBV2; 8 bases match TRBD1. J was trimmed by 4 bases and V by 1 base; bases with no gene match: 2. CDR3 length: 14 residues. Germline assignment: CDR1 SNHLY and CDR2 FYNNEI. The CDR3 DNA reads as TGTGCCAGCAGTGAAGACAGGGGGAGCACTGAAGCTTTCTTT. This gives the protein CASSEDRGSTEAFF.

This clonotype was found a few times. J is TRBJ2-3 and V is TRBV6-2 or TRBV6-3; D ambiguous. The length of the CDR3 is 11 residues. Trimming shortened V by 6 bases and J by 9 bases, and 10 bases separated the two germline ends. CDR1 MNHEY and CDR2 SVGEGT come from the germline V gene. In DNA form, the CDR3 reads TGTGCCAGCAGATTTAGCACAACGCAGTATTTT. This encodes CASRFSTTQYF.

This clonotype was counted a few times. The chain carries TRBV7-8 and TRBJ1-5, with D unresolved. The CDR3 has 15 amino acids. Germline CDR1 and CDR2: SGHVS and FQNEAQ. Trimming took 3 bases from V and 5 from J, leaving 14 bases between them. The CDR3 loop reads CASSFWLRRDQPQHF. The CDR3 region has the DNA TGTGCCAGCAGCTTCTGGCTACGGCGGGATCAGCCCCAGCATTTT.

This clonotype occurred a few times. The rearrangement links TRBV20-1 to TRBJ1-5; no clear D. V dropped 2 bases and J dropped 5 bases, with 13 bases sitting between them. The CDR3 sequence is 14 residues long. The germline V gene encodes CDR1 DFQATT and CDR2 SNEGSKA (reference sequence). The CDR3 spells CSARPGLGDQPQHF. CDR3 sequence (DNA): TGCAGTGCTAGACCCGGACTAGGCGATCAGCCCCAGCATTTT.

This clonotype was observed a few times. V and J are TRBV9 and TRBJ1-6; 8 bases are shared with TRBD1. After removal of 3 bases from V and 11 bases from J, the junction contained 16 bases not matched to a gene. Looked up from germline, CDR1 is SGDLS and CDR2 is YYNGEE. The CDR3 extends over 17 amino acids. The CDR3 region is CASSGPGTGRQGTPLHF. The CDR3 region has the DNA TGTGCCAGCAGCGGGCCCGGGACAGGCCGACAGGGGACACCCCTCCACTTT.

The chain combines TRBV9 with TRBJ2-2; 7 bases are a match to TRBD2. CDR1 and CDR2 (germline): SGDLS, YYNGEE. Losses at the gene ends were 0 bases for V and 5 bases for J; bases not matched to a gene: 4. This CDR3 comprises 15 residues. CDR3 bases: TGTGCCAGCAGCGTAGGGAGTAGCGGGACCGGGGAGCTGTTTTTT. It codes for CASSVGSSGTGELFF.

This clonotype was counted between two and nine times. CDR3 bases: TGTGCCAGCAGTTTGAACAGAGCCAACGTCCTGACTTTC. Amino acid sequence: CASSLNRANVLTF. The chain combines TRBV12-3 or TRBV12-4 with TRBJ2-6; D not certain. Trimming left V 3 bases short and J 7 bases short, with 7 bases between. CDR3 length: 13 amino acids.